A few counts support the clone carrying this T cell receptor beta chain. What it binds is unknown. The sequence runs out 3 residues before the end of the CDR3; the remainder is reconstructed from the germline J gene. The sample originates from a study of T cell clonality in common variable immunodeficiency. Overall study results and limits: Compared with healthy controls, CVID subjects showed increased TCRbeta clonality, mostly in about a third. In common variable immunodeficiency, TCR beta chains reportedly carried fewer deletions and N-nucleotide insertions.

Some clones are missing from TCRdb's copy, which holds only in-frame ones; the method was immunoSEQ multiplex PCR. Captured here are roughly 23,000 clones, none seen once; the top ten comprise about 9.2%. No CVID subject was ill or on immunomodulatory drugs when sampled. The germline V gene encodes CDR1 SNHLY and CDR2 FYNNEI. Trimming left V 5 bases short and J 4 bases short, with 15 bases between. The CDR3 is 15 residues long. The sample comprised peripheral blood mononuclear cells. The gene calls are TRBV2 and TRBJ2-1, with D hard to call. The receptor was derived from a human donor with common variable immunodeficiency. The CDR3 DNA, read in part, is TGTGCCAGCAGTCCCCACACGACTGGATACAATGAG. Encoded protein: CASSPHTTGYNE. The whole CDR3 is CASSPHTTGYNEQFF.